This record looks at one T cell receptor beta chain sequence and its context. The data are from a study of T cells in Graves' hyperthyroidism and ophthalmopathy. Per the germline V gene, CDR1 is SNHLY and CDR2 is FYNNEI. J gave up 0 bases and V 3 bases, and 4 bases lay outside the gene matches. The length of the CDR3 is 16 residues. Amplification of TCR beta CDR3 regions was performed using RNA transcripts as template. The primer set for the first-round RT-PCR of the TCR CDR3 was HTBI. TCRdb ran MiXCR on the multiplex PCR reads and lists one entry per CDR3 protein. Among approximately 600,000 distinct CDR3 sequences, less than 25% were seen once, and the ten largest hold around a third.

V usage is TRBV2 and J usage is TRBJ1-5; TRBD1 matches 8 bases. The receptor was isolated from a man under 40 with Graves' ophthalmopathy. Sequencing used blood. The CDR3 reads CASSDQDRASNQPQHF. CDR3 coding DNA: TGTGCCAGCAGTGATCAGGACAGGGCTAGCAATCAGCCCCAGCATTTT.